Sequencing of this T cell receptor beta chain was carried out in a study of a mutant IDH1 vaccine in newly diagnosed glioma. Study details: Commencement of vaccination occurred 4-6 weeks following radiotherapy alone, or concurrently with temozolomide cycles. It was radiotherapy, temozolomide, or both that patients received previously, with most receiving both.

Time point noted: week 5, during vaccination. Vaccine doses each comprised 300 ug of mutant IDH1 20-mer peptide, with topical imiquimod. The table came from immunoSEQ multiplex PCR; TCRdb's copy has only in-frame clones and leaves some out. The sample shows fewer than 40,000 clones, about four fifths of them seen only once. Notes on this clone: Its antigen remains unidentified.

The sequencing here drew on PBMCs, taken from a glioma patient whose treatment included an IDH1 peptide vaccine. This TCR was recovered from a man aged 40-49 years with glioma.

DNA for the CDR3: TGTGCCAGTAAGGGGGGGGGCACGGCGGAAAAACTGTTTTTT. It yields the protein CASKGGGTAEKLFF. The V and J genes are TRBV19 and TRBJ1-4; tentatively, D is TRBD1 (6 bases). The germline CDR1 and CDR2 sequences are LNHDA and SQIVND (reference sequence). The CDR3 runs to 14 residues. Trimming cost V 7 bases and J 8 bases, with 17 bases left between them.